Below are 3 T cell receptor beta chains sequenced from a single sample in a study of blood T cells in healthy people across ages. The use of a sample-barcoded 5' primer and a J-beta primer mix characterized a second PCR of about 7 to 12 cycles. TCRdb used MiXCR to reprocess the 5' RACE reads, holding one entry per CDR3 protein. The sample carries about 780,000 distinct CDR3 sequences, about half recorded once. Sequencing input: blood. The receptors were gathered from an elderly man in good health.

The genes are TRBV7-8 and TRBJ2-1; 7 nucleotides agree with TRBD1. The CDR3 runs 14 residues. V was clipped by 5 bases and J by 4 bases; unmatched bases: 5. CDR1 SGHVS and CDR2 FQNEAQ come from the germline V gene. Here the CDR3 reads CASSPATGYNEQFF. For the CDR3, the DNA is TGTGCCAGCAGCCCGGCGACAGGGTACAATGAGCAGTTCTTC.

The chain joins TRBV4-1 to TRBJ2-3, with D unresolved. V lost 8 bases and J 2 bases, leaving 17 bases between the germline ends. The CDR3 has 15 residues. Germline CDR1 MGHRA, CDR2 YSYEKL. The CDR3 DNA reads as TGCGCCAGCCGCAGCAGTGGAATATACACAGATACGCAGTATTTT. Its protein is CASRSSGIYTDTQYF.

This clonotype turned up a few times. V gene TRBV12-3 or TRBV12-4 combines with J gene TRBJ2-3; 7 bases agree with TRBD1. Trimming at V came to 6 bases and at J to 0 bases, leaving 6 bases not matched to a gene. The CDR3 is made up of 15 amino acids. CDR3 in amino acids: CASSPTGVSTDTQYF. The CDR3 DNA reads as TGTGCCAGCAGCCCCACAGGGGTCAGCACAGATACGCAGTATTTT.